Here is one T cell receptor (beta chain) with its context. Its antigen is unidentified. V lost 2 bases to trimming and J lost 7 bases; unmatched junction nucleotides: 6. The CDR3 is 14 amino acids. Germline CDR1 and CDR2: SGDLS and YYNGEE. The sample is drawn from a study of cytomegalovirus exposure and HLA in healthy donors. Study-level findings and limits: Later on, analysis showed that most CMV-associated TCR beta chains appeared to be HLA-restricted. A later analysis, which compared TCR beta chains of equal frequency, found the HLA-associated ones more clonally expanded.

The study ran its PCR with 60 Vbeta and 13 Jbeta primers. TCRdb keeps only in-frame clones here, not all; method: immunoSEQ multiplex PCR. The sample comprises about 140,000 clones, around 80% of which are singletons, and approximately 2% rests with the top ten. The chain couples TRBV9 to TRBJ2-1, with 7 bases that match TRBD2. Sequences were obtained from PBMCs. The sequence came from a young man in good health and CMV-seronegative. The CDR3 sequence is CASSVGRFINEQFF. CDR3 bases: TGTGCCAGCAGCGTCGGGAGGTTCATAAATGAGCAGTTCTTC.